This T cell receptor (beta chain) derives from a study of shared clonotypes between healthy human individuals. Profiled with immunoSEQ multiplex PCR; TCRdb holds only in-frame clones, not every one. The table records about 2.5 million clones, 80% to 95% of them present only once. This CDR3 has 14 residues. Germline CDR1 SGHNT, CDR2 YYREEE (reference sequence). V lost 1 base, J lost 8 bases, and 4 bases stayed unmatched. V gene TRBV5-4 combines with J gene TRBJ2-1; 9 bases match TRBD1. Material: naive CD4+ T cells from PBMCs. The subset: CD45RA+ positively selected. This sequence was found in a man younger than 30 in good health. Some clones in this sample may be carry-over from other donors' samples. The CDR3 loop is CASSLRTGVDEQFF. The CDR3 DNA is TGTGCCAGCAGCTTGCGGACAGGGGTGGATGAGCAGTTCTTC.